One and the same sample provided the 25 T cell receptor beta chains below, sequenced in a study of blood T cell repertoires in COVID-19. The protocol was immunoSEQ multiplex PCR, while the TCRdb copy is restricted to in-frame clones and leaves out a portion. Of under 250,000 clones in the sample, 80% to 90% were seen once. Sequencing was done on a sample of PBMCs or T cells enriched from blood (not recorded which). These receptors were taken from a woman aged 18-29 years in a cohort exposed to, infected with or recovered from COVID-19 (not recorded which).

J is TRBJ1-1 and V is TRBV6-6, with TRBD1 matching 7 bases. Germline V lookup: CDR1 MNHNY, CDR2 SVGAGI (reference sequence). Trimming took 4 bases from V and 5 from J; bases not matched to a gene: 10. This CDR3 is built from 15 residues. The CDR3 reads CASSSLPGGDTEAFF. The CDR3 DNA reads as TGTGCCAGCAGTTCACTCCCAGGGGGTGATACTGAAGCTTTCTTT.

J is TRBJ1-1 and V is TRBV29-1, with D uncertain. Germline-derived CDR1 and CDR2 are SQVTM and ANQGSEA. V was pared by 7 bases and J by 2 bases, with 8 bases between. This CDR3 contains 11 residues. The CDR3 here is CSAEYNTEAFF. CDR3 in DNA: TGCAGCGCCGAGTACAACACTGAAGCTTTCTTT.

The rearrangement uses TRBV19 and TRBJ1-5; 8 bases align to TRBD1. The CDR3 loop spans 14 amino acids. V was clipped by 7 bases and J by 9 bases; unmatched bases: 11. Germline V lookup: CDR1 LNHDA, CDR2 SQIVND (reference sequence). CDR3 DNA: TGTGCCAGTAATCCCGACAGGGGTGGATCGCCCCAGCATTTT. Its translation is CASNPDRGGSPQHF.

This clone was seen only once. The CDR3 reads CASSSSPGLAGGCTDTQYF. The CDR3 region has the DNA TGCGCCAGCAGCTCCTCCCCAGGACTAGCGGGGGGATGCACAGATACGCAGTATTTT. The chain couples TRBV5-1 to TRBJ2-3, with 14 nucleotides matching TRBD2. Germline V CDR1 and CDR2: SGHRS, YFSETQ. V shed 3 bases, J shed 1 base, and the junction held 10 bases outside the gene matches. CDR3 length: 19 amino acids.

The chain couples TRBV15 to TRBJ2-2, with TRBD2 matching 10 bases. Germline-derived CDR1 and CDR2 are LNHNV and YYDKDF (reference sequence). V dropped 0 bases and J dropped 7; count of bases not matched to a gene: 11. The CDR3 has 18 amino acids. The CDR3 region has the DNA TGTGCCACCAGCAGAGATCTCAGCGGGGGGGCCTCGGTCGGGGAGCTGTTTTTT. Its protein is CATSRDLSGGASVGELFF.

The V call is TRBV4-1, the J call TRBJ2-7, with 12 bases that match TRBD2. The CDR3 runs to 18 residues. Germline loops: CDR1 MGHRA, CDR2 YSYEKL. V lost 2 bases, J lost 0 bases, and 8 bases stayed unmatched. CDR3 bases: TGCGCCAGCAGCCAACCTACTAGCGGGGGGATTAGCTCCTACGAGCAGTACTTC. It codes for CASSQPTSGGISSYEQYF.

The chain has TRBV5-1 and TRBJ1-6; 7 positions agree with TRBD1. CDR3 length: 15 residues. Germline CDR1 is SGHRS and CDR2 is YFSETQ. With 0 bases clipped from V and 5 bases from J, the junction kept 2 bases outside the gene matches. The CDR3: CASSLAGTDNSPLHF. As DNA, the CDR3 is TGCGCCAGCAGCTTGGCGGGGACAGATAATTCACCCCTCCACTTT.

The rearrangement links TRBV5-1 to TRBJ1-1; tentatively, D is TRBD1 (5 bases). Germline V gene sequence: CDR1 SGHRS, CDR2 YFSETQ. CDR3 length: 17 amino acids. The V gene lost 8 bases and the J gene lost 1 base, with 24 bases spanning the gap. The CDR3 reads CASSGSSLGGTNTEAFF. Here the CDR3 DNA reads TGCGCCAGTTCCGGATCGTCGTTGGGGGGAACGAACACTGAAGCTTTCTTT.

The chain links TRBV14 to TRBJ1-5; 7 bases align to TRBD1. From germline, CDR1 is SGHDN and CDR2 FVKESK. The CDR3 sequence is 13 residues long. V gave up 3 bases and J gave up 5 bases; unmatched junction bases: 1. The CDR3 DNA reads as TGTGCCAGCAGCCAGGGACAGTATCAGCCCCAGCATTTT. Translation: CASSQGQYQPQHF.

The chain recombines TRBV6-4 with TRBJ1-1; TRBD1 is a possible D gene (6 bases). V lost 6 bases to trimming and J lost 2 bases, with 13 bases between them. Germline V gene sequence: CDR1 MRHNA, CDR2 SNTAGT. The CDR3 consists of 14 residues. The CDR3 nucleotides read TGTGCCAGCAGGACCAACAGGGAAAACACTGAAGCTTTCTTT. As protein: CASRTNRENTEAFF.

This clone has only one observation. The chain links TRBV7-2 to TRBJ2-5, with 7 bases matching TRBD2. The length of the CDR3 is 14 residues. Germline V gene lookup returns CDR1 SGHTA and CDR2 FQGNSA. Losses at the gene ends were 1 base for V and 4 bases for J; bases not matched to a gene: 3. The CDR3 bases are TGTGCCAGCAGCTTAGGACTAGCCAGAGAGACCCAGTACTTC. This codes for CASSLGLARETQYF.

The gene calls are TRBV29-1 and TRBJ2-5; 8 bases agree with TRBD1. The germline gives CDR1 SQVTM, CDR2 ANQGSEA. Trimming removed 7 bases from V and 4 bases from J; junction bases left unmatched: 8. This CDR3 spans 13 amino acids. CDR3 coding DNA: TGCAGCGCTCCCTCCAGGGGGCGAGAGACCCAGTACTTC. Its translation is CSAPSRGRETQYF.

This chain uses TRBV5-6 with TRBJ2-7, with 7 bases that match TRBD1. The CDR3 loop spans 14 amino acids. V trimming: 4 bases; J trimming: 2 bases; junction bases outside the gene matches: 6. Germline loops: CDR1 SGHDT, CDR2 YYEEEE. CDR3 DNA: TGTGCCAGCAGCGTAGCCGGGACAGCCTACGAGCAGTACTTC. Its translation: CASSVAGTAYEQYF.

V and J are TRBV28 and TRBJ1-1; D might be TRBD1 (6 bases). The V end lost 2 bases, the J end lost 8 bases, and 12 bases lay between the germline ends. Germline V gene sequence: CDR1 MDHEN, CDR2 SYDVKM. The CDR3 has 13 residues. CDR3 sequence: CASSLEDRVEAFF. The CDR3 DNA follows: TGTGCCAGCAGTTTAGAGGACAGAGTAGAAGCTTTCTTT.

V usage is TRBV5-1 and J usage is TRBJ1-1, with D possibly matching TRBD1 (6 bases). The CDR3 loop spans 14 amino acids. Trimming removed 5 bases from V and 8 bases from J, with 19 bases in between. Per the germline V gene, CDR1 is SGHRS and CDR2 is YFSETQ. CDR3 nucleotides: TGCGCCAGCAGACAGGCGACAGGCCTACTAGAAGCTTTCTTT. Protein sequence: CASRQATGLLEAFF. Together with reference TRBV5-1 and TRBJ1-1, the CDR3 gives the full variable domain: KAGVTQTPRYLIKTRGQQVTLSCSPISGHRSVSWYQQTPGQGLQFLFEYFSETQRNKGNFPGRFSGRQFSNSRSEMNVSTLELGDSALYLCASRQATGLLEAFFGQGTRLTVV.

The rearrangement uses TRBV4-1 and TRBJ1-4; weak D call: TRBD1 (5 bases). Germline values: CDR1 MGHRA, CDR2 YSYEKL. V dropped 0 bases and J dropped 8 bases, with 16 bases sitting between them. The CDR3 spans 16 residues. CDR3 residues: CASSQDGAEFREKLFF. The CDR3 coding sequence is TGCGCCAGCAGCCAAGATGGGGCGGAGTTTCGGGAAAAACTGTTTTTT.

This clone has just a few counts. Other DNA variants within this sample encode the same CDR3. The V gene is TRBV2, the J gene TRBJ2-2, with TRBD2 matching 11 bases. Germline V CDR1 and CDR2: SNHLY, FYNNEI. The CDR3 loop spans 15 amino acids. Trimming took 5 bases from V and 3 from J; bases not matched to a gene: 2. The CDR3 nucleotides read TGTGCCAGCAGTTTACTAGCGGGAGACACCGGGGAGCTGTTTTTT. Translating it yields CASSLLAGDTGELFF. Looking up the rest from reference TRBV2 and TRBJ2-2 gives the full variable domain: EPEVTQTPSHQVTQMGQEVILRCVPISNHLYFYWYRQILGQKVEFLVSFYNNEISEKSEIFDDQFSVERPDGSNFTLKIRSTKLEDSAMYFCASSLLAGDTGELFFGEGSRLTVL.

The rearrangement joins TRBV18 to TRBJ2-7; the match to TRBD1 covers 8 bases. CDR1 is KGHSH, CDR2 LQKENI, per germline. This CDR3 region has 13 residues. The V segment lost 6 bases and the J segment 6 bases; nucleotides outside the gene matches: 7. The CDR3 nucleotides are TGTGCCAGCTCTAACAGGGGGTTGGGCGAGCAGTACTTC. Translating gives CASSNRGLGEQYF.

The gene calls are TRBV29-1 and TRBJ2-7, with 12 bases that match TRBD1. Germline values: CDR1 SQVTM, CDR2 ANQGSEA. The CDR3 consists of 15 residues. The junction had 6 bases not matched to a gene; V was cut back by 6 bases and J by 0 bases. In DNA, the CDR3 is TGCAGCGTGGGACAGGGGGCTGCCATCTCCTACGAGCAGTACTTC. This sequence encodes CSVGQGAAISYEQYF.

The chain has TRBV9 and TRBJ2-1; 8 bases fit TRBD2. The germline V gene encodes CDR1 SGDLS and CDR2 YYNGEE. The CDR3 loop spans 16 amino acids. The V segment lost 6 bases and the J segment 4 bases; nucleotides outside the gene matches: 12. CDR3 loop: CASTPGGSGTYNEQFF. The CDR3 nucleotides read TGTGCCAGCACCCCCGGGGGTAGCGGGACTTACAATGAGCAGTTCTTC.

V is TRBV7-2 and J is TRBJ2-3, with TRBD2 as a possible D gene (7 bases). The CDR3 loop spans 15 amino acids. CDR1 is SGHTA, CDR2 FQGNSA, per germline. V dropped 1 base and J dropped 9 bases, with 17 bases sitting between them. CDR3 region: CASSLERGGLGTQYF. As DNA, the CDR3 is TGTGCCAGCAGCTTAGAGAGGGGGGGCCTAGGGACGCAGTATTTT.

This clone was observed a single time. The J gene is TRBJ1-1, the V gene TRBV9; D call uncertain. The V gene's germline CDR1 is SGDLS and CDR2 YYNGEE. V was shortened by 4 bases and J by 3 bases, with 16 bases between the two germline ends. The CDR3 contains 15 residues. CDR3 DNA sequence: TGTGCCAGCAGCATGGGCGGGAGGGCGGACACTGAAGCTTTCTTT. This sequence encodes CASSMGGRADTEAFF.

The chain has TRBV27 and TRBJ1-1; D remains ambiguous. The CDR3 consists of 13 residues. CDR1 MNHEY and CDR2 SMNVEV come from the germline V gene (reference sequence). Trimming shortened V by 3 bases and J by 1 base, and 6 bases separated the two germline ends. The CDR3 reads CASSFSGNTEAFF. DNA for the CDR3: TGTGCCAGCAGTTTTTCAGGGAACACTGAAGCTTTCTTT.

This CDR3 is CASGGGDSTYNEQFF. CDR3 coding DNA: TGTGCCAGCGGGGGAGGGGACTCCACCTACAATGAGCAGTTCTTC. The gene calls are TRBV11-2 and TRBJ2-1; 7 nucleotides line up with TRBD2. The V and J ends lost 8 bases and 2 bases, in that order; junction bases with no gene match: 9. Germline V gives CDR1 SGHAT, CDR2 FQNNGV. This CDR3 contains 15 residues.

Comments on this clone: Other nucleotide sequences in the sample specify the same CDR3. V usage is TRBV28 and J usage is TRBJ1-2, with a tentative D call TRBD1 (5 bases). Trimming took 3 bases from V and 3 from J, leaving 11 bases between them. From germline, CDR1 is MDHEN and CDR2 SYDVKM. This CDR3 contains 14 residues. DNA of the CDR3: TGTGCCAGCAGTTTGGGTAGGGGTTACTATGGCTACACCTTC. It translates to CASSLGRGYYGYTF.